The 20 T cell receptor beta chains below all came from one sample that was sequenced in a study of blood T cell repertoires in COVID-19. Measured with immunoSEQ multiplex PCR; TCRdb has only the in-frame clones, and not every one. The sample carries around 190,000 clones, around 84% recorded once. The sequencing sample was made of peripheral blood. The origin of the receptors is a woman aged 80 or over with acute or convalescent COVID-19.

V and J are TRBV2 and TRBJ2-4; 7 bases line up with TRBD2. Germline lookup yields CDR1 SNHLY and CDR2 FYNNEI. The CDR3 has 15 amino acids. After removal of 4 bases from V and 6 bases from J, the junction contained 9 bases not matched to a gene. The CDR3 DNA sequence: TGTGCCAGCAGTGTTGCGGGAGCCGGCGGAAACATTCAGTACTTC. It translates to CASSVAGAGGNIQYF.

The V gene is TRBV5-1, the J gene TRBJ2-5; 9 bases map to TRBD2. CDR1 SGHRS and CDR2 YFSETQ come from the germline V gene. The CDR3 is 17 residues long. The V segment lost 5 bases and the J segment 5 bases; nucleotides outside the gene matches: 16. This chain's CDR3 is CASRYAPGLAFRETQYF. CDR3 nucleotides: TGCGCCAGCAGATATGCTCCGGGACTAGCTTTTCGGGAGACCCAGTACTTC.

The chain recombines TRBV5-1 with TRBJ2-3, with D unresolved. The V end was cut by 1 base, the J end by 6 bases, with 6 bases between. Germline V CDR1 and CDR2: SGHRS, YFSETQ. The CDR3 is made up of 12 amino acids. For the CDR3, the DNA is TGCGCCAGCAGCTTGCCAGATGATACGCAGTATTTT. It codes for CASSLPDDTQYF.

V is TRBV11-2 and J is TRBJ1-1; weak D call: TRBD1 (5 bases). This CDR3 region has 16 residues. Germline CDR1 reads SGHAT; CDR2 reads FQNNGV. The ends were cut back, 5 bases at V and 4 bases at J, with 20 bases in the middle. In DNA form, the CDR3 reads TGTGCCAGCAGCACAAATGGGCTTGGGGCAGTCACTGAAGCTTTCTTT. Its translation: CASSTNGLGAVTEAFF. The variable domain in full, with the rest retrieved from reference TRBV11-2 and TRBJ1-1, is EAGVAQSPRYKIIEKRQSVAFWCNPISGHATLYWYQQILGQGPKLLIQFQNNGVVDDSQLPKDRFSAERLKGVDSTLKIQPAKLEDSAVYLCASSTNGLGAVTEAFFGQGTRLTVV.

This clone came up a few times. J is TRBJ2-7 and V is TRBV4-1, with 9 bases aligning to TRBD1. Germline V CDR1 and CDR2: MGHRA, YSYEKL. The junction had 4 bases not matched to a gene; V was cut back by 4 bases and J by 0 bases. This CDR3 has 15 amino acids. This chain's CDR3 is CASSLRTGDSYEQYF. The CDR3 DNA sequence: TGCGCCAGCAGCCTGCGGACAGGGGACTCCTACGAGCAGTACTTC.

The chain links TRBV6-2 or TRBV6-3 to TRBJ2-2, with 7 nucleotides matching TRBD1. V dropped 2 bases and J dropped 2; count of bases not matched to a gene: 8. The germline CDR1 and CDR2 sequences are MNHEY and SVGEGT. The CDR3 length is 17 residues. The CDR3 reads CASSYPGTVRNTGELFF. The CDR3 DNA reads TGTGCCAGCAGTTACCCCGGGACAGTCCGAAACACCGGGGAGCTGTTTTTT.

The rearrangement links TRBV6-5 to TRBJ2-1, with D perhaps matching TRBD2 (6 bases). Deletions cut 11 bases from V and 4 bases from J, with 18 bases between. The CDR3 extends over 14 amino acids. The germline V gene encodes CDR1 MNHEY and CDR2 SVGAGI. This CDR3 is CAVNGGIRYNEQFF. Here the CDR3 DNA reads TGTGCCGTAAATGGCGGGATAAGGTACAATGAGCAGTTCTTC.

V gene TRBV19 combines with J gene TRBJ2-1; D perhaps matches TRBD2 (6 bases). Germline V gene sequence: CDR1 LNHDA, CDR2 SQIVND (reference sequence). The CDR3 extends over 14 amino acids. Trimming removed 4 bases at V and 6 bases at J, with 13 bases between. The CDR3 loop is CASSSGGGVNEQFF. Here the CDR3 DNA reads TGTGCCAGTAGTAGTGGAGGAGGGGTCAATGAGCAGTTCTTC.

V gene TRBV4-3 combines with J gene TRBJ2-3; the match to TRBD2 covers 9 bases. Trimming cost V 0 bases and J 0 bases; bases outside gene matches: 7. This CDR3 has 18 residues. CDR1 and CDR2 from the germline V gene are LGHNA and YSLEER. The CDR3 spells CASSQDGKRGASTDTQYF. CDR3 coding DNA: TGCGCCAGCAGCCAAGATGGGAAGCGGGGGGCTAGCACAGATACGCAGTATTTT.

This clone was picked up many times. V is TRBV5-6 and J is TRBJ1-2; 7 bases are shared with TRBD1. CDR1 and CDR2 (germline): SGHDT, YYEEEE. V lost 4 bases and J lost 8; bases outside the gene matches: 8. CDR3 size: 13 residues. CDR3: CASSLTGVLGYTF. The DNA for the CDR3 is TGTGCCAGCAGCCTCACAGGGGTTTTAGGCTACACCTTC.

The rearrangement joins TRBV4-2 to TRBJ2-1; the match to TRBD2 covers 13 bases. The CDR3 loop spans 17 amino acids. Per germline, CDR1 LGHNA and CDR2 YNFKEQ. Trimming removed 2 bases from V and 5 bases from J; junction bases left unmatched: 6. The CDR3 sequence: CASSQRTSGSIDNEQFF. CDR3 bases: TGTGCCAGCAGCCAAAGGACTAGCGGGAGTATCGACAATGAGCAGTTCTTC.

V and J are TRBV15 and TRBJ2-5; 12 bases map to TRBD2. The length of the CDR3 is 16 residues. CDR1 LNHNV and CDR2 YYDKDF come from the germline V gene (reference sequence). Trimming at V came to 4 bases and at J to 4 bases, leaving 7 bases not matched to a gene. CDR3 region: CATSIWTSGNRETQYF. CDR3 DNA: TGTGCCACCAGCATCTGGACTAGCGGGAACCGAGAGACCCAGTACTTC.

The chain employs TRBV28 and TRBJ2-7, with 8 nucleotides matching TRBD1. Germline trimming cut 6 bases from V and 0 bases from J; bases unmatched to any gene: 1. This CDR3 comprises 13 residues. From germline, CDR1 is MDHEN and CDR2 SYDVKM. The CDR3 loop is CASRTGASYEQYF. CDR3 nucleotides: TGTGCCAGCAGGACAGGGGCCTCCTACGAGCAGTACTTC. Variable domain in full (rest from reference TRBV28 and TRBJ2-7): DVKVTQSSRYLVKRTGEKVFLECVQDMDHENMFWYRQDPGLGLRLIYFSYDVKMKEKGDIPEGYSVSREKKERFSLILESASTNQTSMYLCASRTGASYEQYFGPGTRLTVT.

This chain uses TRBV9 with TRBJ2-2, with 7 bases identical to TRBD1. V shed 3 bases, J shed 4 bases, and the junction held 6 bases outside the gene matches. The CDR3 runs to 15 residues. CDR1 and CDR2 from the germline V gene are SGDLS and YYNGEE. In DNA, the CDR3 is TGTGCCAGCAGCGCCAGGGGGAGCTTCACCGGGGAGCTGTTTTTT. Translating gives CASSARGSFTGELFF. The variable domain in full, completed from reference TRBV9 and TRBJ2-2, reads DSGVTQTPKHLITATGQRVTLRCSPRSGDLSVYWYQQSLDQGLQFLIQYYNGEERAKGNILERFSAQQFPDLHSELNLSSLELGDSALYFCASSARGSFTGELFFGEGSRLTVL.

The gene calls are TRBV9 and TRBJ1-5, with D tentatively TRBD1 (6 bases). V lost 2 bases and J lost 6, with 15 bases in between. Germline lookup yields CDR1 SGDLS and CDR2 YYNGEE. The CDR3 covers 15 residues. The CDR3 reads CASSVRGGRGQPQHF. CDR3 DNA: TGTGCCAGCAGCGTGCGGGGGGGCCGGGGTCAGCCCCAGCATTTT.

This clone was recorded a few times. The V gene is TRBV2, the J gene TRBJ1-2; the D is unclear. The CDR3 has 14 residues. Germline V gene sequence: CDR1 SNHLY, CDR2 FYNNEI. V lost 6 bases, J lost 3 bases, and 14 bases lay in between. As DNA, the CDR3 is TGTGCCAGCAGGGAACAAACAGTGGACTATGGCTACACCTTC. It encodes CASREQTVDYGYTF. Filled out from reference TRBV2 and TRBJ1-2, the complete variable domain reads EPEVTQTPSHQVTQMGQEVILRCVPISNHLYFYWYRQILGQKVEFLVSFYNNEISEKSEIFDDQFSVERPDGSNFTLKIRSTKLEDSAMYFCASREQTVDYGYTFGSGTRLTVV.

This chain joins TRBV6-5 and TRBJ1-1; 8 nucleotides agree with TRBD1. The length of the CDR3 is 15 residues. The V gene's germline CDR1 is MNHEY and CDR2 SVGAGI. V was pared by 4 bases and J by 4 bases, with 8 bases of the junction left unmatched. The CDR3 region has the DNA TGTGCCAGCAGTTTCCTCCGGGACAGGTTCACTGAAGCTTTCTTT. Translation: CASSFLRDRFTEAFF.

This chain joins TRBV27 and TRBJ2-7; 11 bases match TRBD2. Near its end, the DNA agrees better with TRBJ2-5, so the J call may be wrong. The length of the CDR3 is 14 residues. In germline, CDR1 is MNHEY, CDR2 SMNVEV (reference sequence). The CDR3 here is CASSLLAGGETQYF. The CDR3 nucleotides are TGTGCCAGCAGTTTACTAGCGGGAGGCGAGACCCAGTACTTC.

This clone turned up a few times. V and J are TRBV19 and TRBJ2-2; tentatively, D is TRBD1 (6 bases). Germline V lookup: CDR1 LNHDA, CDR2 SQIVND (reference sequence). Deletions cut 8 bases from V and 5 bases from J, with 24 bases between. The CDR3 contains 17 residues. CDR3 in amino acids: CASSTGQPYERTGELFF. The CDR3, as DNA: TGTGCCAGTTCAACCGGACAGCCCTACGAGAGGACCGGGGAGCTGTTTTTT.

The chain has TRBV7-2 and TRBJ2-7; D is ambiguous. Germline values: CDR1 SGHTA, CDR2 FQGNSA. The CDR3 runs to 14 residues. V was trimmed by 0 bases and J by 7 bases, leaving 13 bases between them. The CDR3 sequence is CASSLAQPGTEQYF. The CDR3 coding sequence is TGTGCCAGCAGCTTAGCGCAGCCAGGAACGGAGCAGTACTTC.